A selection of T cell receptor beta chains follows, all from one sample in a study of blood T cell repertoires in COVID-19. Method: immunoSEQ multiplex PCR; TCRdb's copy keeps in-frame clones and lacks some. Here the sample spans fewer than 85,000 clones, about 87% being singletons. The sample consisted of peripheral blood. These receptors were obtained from a human donor in a cohort sampled during active COVID-19. Each CDR3 is given with its conserved first and last residue. The D gene is left open where the match is weak. Only part of the rows carry a size: once, few, many, or a class if the clone is expanded.

>NA|TRBV6-5|TRBJ2-7|TRBD2
TGTGCCAGCACCTCCGGACTAGCCTACGAGCAGTACTTC
CASTSGLAYEQYF
>NA|TRBV19|TRBJ2-7|TRBD1
TGTGCCAGTAGTACAGGGACAGGGGGTCTCTACGAGCAGTACTTC
CASSTGTGGLYEQYF
>NA|TRBV7-2|TRBJ1-3|NA
TGTGCCAGCAGCCGTGGACAAGCTGGAAACACCATATATTTT
CASSRGQAGNTIYF
>NA|TRBV15|TRBJ2-5|NA
TGTGCCACCAGCAGAGATCTGGGCAGTTACCAAGAGACCCAGTACTTC
CATSRDLGSYQETQYF
>NA|TRBV7-3|TRBJ2-7|NA
TGTGCCAGCAGCCCATCCGGGACCCCGGGGGTCAACGAGCAGTACTTC
CASSPSGTPGVNEQYF
>NA|TRBV7-9|TRBJ2-3|TRBD1
TGTGCCAGCACTGTCGGGACAGGGGCGACAGATACGCAGTATTTT
CASTVGTGATDTQYF
>NA|TRBV5-4|TRBJ1-1|NA
TGTGCCAGCAGCCGTCAGGACACTGAAGCTTTCTTT
CASSRQDTEAFF
>few|TRBV28|TRBJ1-2|NA
TGTGCCAGCAGTATTCCGGGACACACTGGCTACACCTTC
CASSIPGHTGYTF
>NA|TRBV5-1|TRBJ2-1|TRBD1
TGCGCCAGCAGCTTGGCCCGACAGGGGGTTGGTGAGCAGTTCTTC
CASSLARQGVGEQFF
>NA|TRBV6-6|TRBJ2-3|TRBD2
TGTGCCAGCGGAGCCACTAGCGGGGATACGCAGTATTTT
CASGATSGDTQYF
>few|TRBV7-9|TRBJ1-2|TRBD1
TGTGCCAGCAGCTATACAGGGGATGGCTACACCTTC
CASSYTGDGYTF
>NA|TRBV3-1/TRBV3-2|TRBJ1-1|NA
TGTGCCAGCAGCCAGAAGACTTCGCGGCCGAACACTGAAGCTTTCTTT
CASSQKTSRPNTEAFF
>NA|TRBV11-2|TRBJ2-3|NA
TGTGCCAGCAGCCTGGGACTTACATGGGGGCAGTATTTT
CASSLGLTWGQYF
>NA|TRBV4-1|TRBJ1-5|TRBD1
TGCGCCAGCAGCACCGGACAGGGGGGCACCGACCTGAGGGCCCAGCCCCAGCATTTT
CASSTGQGGTDLRAQPQHF
>NA|TRBV6-1|TRBJ2-7|NA
TGTGCCAGCAGTGAACAGGGGGGACGAGGCGAGCAGTACTTC
CASSEQGGRGEQYF
>NA|TRBV19|TRBJ1-2|NA
TGTGCCAGTAGTTTACTCAGGATTTCTTTCAACTATGGCTACACCTTC
CASSLLRISFNYGYTF
>once|TRBV18|TRBJ2-1|TRBD2
TGTGCCAGCTCATCGTGGGGAGCGGGGGGTGGCTACAATGAGCAGTTCTTC
CASSSWGAGGGYNEQFF
>NA|TRBV5-4|TRBJ2-7|TRBD2
TGTGCCAGCAGGGATTCGACTAGCGGGAGTTACGAGCAGTACTTC
CASRDSTSGSYEQYF
>NA|TRBV6-6|TRBJ2-3|NA
TGTGCCAGCAGAGAACAGGGTACTATTCGTGCAGATACGCAGTATTTT
CASREQGTIRADTQYF
>once|TRBV25-1|TRBJ2-1|NA
TGTGCCAGCAGTGAACCAGGGTTGCATGAGCAGTTCTTC
CASSEPGLHEQFF
>NA|TRBV15|TRBJ1-4|NA
TGTGCCACCAGCAGAGATCGACAGGCGAGACATGAAAAACTGTTTTTT
CATSRDRQARHEKLFF
>NA|TRBV28|TRBJ2-7|NA
TGTGCCAGCAGTTTGTACCGGCTACAGGCCCTCGAGCAGTACTTC
CASSLYRLQALEQYF
>NA|TRBV29-1|TRBJ2-7|NA
TGCAGCGTTGAAGATAAGCGGTACGAGCAGTACTTC
CSVEDKRYEQYF
>NA|TRBV6-6|TRBJ2-2|NA
TGTGCCAGCAGTACATCCCTTTTGGGCGCCGGGGAGCTGTTTTTT
CASSTSLLGAGELFF
>NA|TRBV19|TRBJ2-1|TRBD1
TGTGCCAGTAGTTCTCAGGGGGCGGGAATTGGGGACAATGAGCAGTTCTTC
CASSSQGAGIGDNEQFF
>NA|TRBV5-6|TRBJ2-4|TRBD2
TGTGCCAGCAGCTTGAGACTAGCGGGAGGACGCGGAAACATTCAGTACTTC
CASSLRLAGGRGNIQYF
>NA|TRBV15|TRBJ2-3|TRBD2
TGTGCCACCAGCCCGGGCGGGGGGACCCTCATAATAAACACAGATACGCAGTATTTT
CATSPGGGTLIINTDTQYF
>NA|TRBV28|TRBJ1-1|NA
TGTGCCAGCAGTTTGGGCGGGATGAACACTGAAGCTTTCTTT
CASSLGGMNTEAFF
>NA|TRBV28|TRBJ1-1|NA
TGTGCCAGCTTAGGAGGGGCCGCTTTCTTT
CASLGGAAFF
>NA|TRBV7-7|TRBJ1-4|TRBD1
TGTGCCAGCAGCCCCGGACAGGGAGGGAATGAAAAACTGTTTTTT
CASSPGQGGNEKLFF
>NA|TRBV5-4|TRBJ1-1|NA
TGTGCCAGCAGCTTGGCTTTGGGGAGGGCCACTGAAGCTTTCTTT
CASSLALGRATEAFF
>NA|TRBV6-4|TRBJ2-7|NA
TGTGCCAGCAGTAGGGATGGACAAGCCCCCTACGAGCAGTACTTC
CASSRDGQAPYEQYF
>once|TRBV28|TRBJ2-7|NA
TGTGCCAGCAGTTCGGTTTTCTTTAGTGACGAGCAGTACTTC
CASSSVFFSDEQYF
>NA|TRBV28|TRBJ2-5|TRBD1
TGTGCCAGCAGTTTGCCCGGGACAGGAGAGGAGACCCAGTACTTC
CASSLPGTGEETQYF
>NA|TRBV2|TRBJ2-5|NA
TGTGCCAGCAGATGGACAGAAGAGACCCAGTACTTC
CASRWTEETQYF
>NA|TRBV28|TRBJ2-5|TRBD1
TGTGCCAGCAGTTTAGCCGCAGGGACAGTGGCAGAGACCCAGTACTTC
CASSLAAGTVAETQYF
>NA|TRBV4-1|TRBJ2-1|TRBD1
TGCGCCAGCAGCCAAGTTGTTACAGGGGGATCGGACAATGAGCAGTTCTTC
CASSQVVTGGSDNEQFF
>NA|TRBV9|TRBJ1-2|NA
TGTGCCAGCAGCCACCCTCAAAGGGGTAACTATGGCTACACCTTC
CASSHPQRGNYGYTF
>NA|TRBV4-2|TRBJ2-1|TRBD2
TGTGCCAGCAGCCAAGATCGGGGGGGAGGGTCCTACAATGAGCAGTTCTTC
CASSQDRGGGSYNEQFF
>few|TRBV10-1|TRBJ2-1|TRBD1
TGCGCCAGCAGCCAGACAGGGGTAACTGAGCAGTTCTTC
CASSQTGVTEQFF
>NA|TRBV27|TRBJ1-5|NA
TGTGCCAGCAGTTTATTTCAAGGGGATAGCAATCAGCCCCAGCATTTT
CASSLFQGDSNQPQHF
>once|TRBV28|TRBJ1-3|NA
TGTGCCAGCAGTTTATTGCCAGCGATCGACTCCGGAAACACCATATATTTT
CASSLLPAIDSGNTIYF
>NA|TRBV5-1|TRBJ2-5|NA
TGCGCCAGCAGCCTCCCCAGGCCAGAGACCCAGTACTTC
CASSLPRPETQYF
>NA|TRBV5-1|TRBJ1-1|TRBD1
TGCGCCAGCAGCTTGGACAGGGGGCTCCAGAACACTGAAGCTTTCTTT
CASSLDRGLQNTEAFF
>NA|TRBV5-1|TRBJ1-1|NA
TGCGCCAGCAGCTTGGCGACAGCGAACACTGAAGCTTTCTTT
CASSLATANTEAFF
>once|TRBV4-2|TRBJ1-1|TRBD1
TGTGCCAGCAGCGAGAACAAAGGGGGCGCGGATTGGGGCACTGAAGCTTTCTTT
CASSENKGGADWGTEAFF
>NA|TRBV5-6|TRBJ1-4|TRBD1
TGTGCCAGCAGCTTACGACAGGGTGGAACTAATGAAAAACTGTTTTTT
CASSLRQGGTNEKLFF
>NA|TRBV21-1|TRBJ1-4|NA
TGTGCCAGCAGCAATGGCATGAATAATGAAAAACTGTTTTTT
CASSNGMNNEKLFF